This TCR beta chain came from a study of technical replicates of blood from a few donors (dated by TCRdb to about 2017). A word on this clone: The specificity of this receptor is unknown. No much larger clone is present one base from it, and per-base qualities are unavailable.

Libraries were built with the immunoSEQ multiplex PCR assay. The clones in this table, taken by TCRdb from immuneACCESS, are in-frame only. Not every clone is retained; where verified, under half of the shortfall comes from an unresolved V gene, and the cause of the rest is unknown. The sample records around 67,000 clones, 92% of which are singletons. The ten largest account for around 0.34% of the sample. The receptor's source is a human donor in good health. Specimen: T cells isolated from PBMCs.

In nucleotides, the sequence is TGTGCCAGCAGTTTTGCGGTGACCGGGGAGCTGTTTTTT. Translated, it gives CASSFAVTGELFF. The rearranged segments are TRBV27 and TRBJ2-2; there is no confident call for the D gene. Spanning cysteine to phenylalanine, the CDR3 consists of 13 amino acids. The only DNA kept is the CDR3, 39 bases in frame from the first base. CDR1 and CDR2, per the germline V gene (reference sequence), are MNHEY and SMNVEV. V is shortened by 3 bases, J by 5 bases, and the region joining them spans 7 bases.